This passage covers 14 T cell receptor beta chains from one sample sequenced in a study of beta chain features in type 1 diabetes. Study conclusions and caveats: For Type 1 diabetes patients, all four CD4+ subsets carried TCRB CDR3s that were moderately but significantly shorter.

Expressed TCRB transcripts were sequenced because the isolated RNA had all been reverse transcribed beforehand. The repertoire was sequenced with immunoSEQ multiplex PCR; TCRdb's copy has only in-frame clones and lacks some. Among 41,000 or so clones listed, 65% to 80% were seen once. No antigen is known for these receptors. Sequences were obtained from Tregs from blood. These receptors were obtained from a man aged 30-40 years with type 1 diabetes. Some clones in this sample may be carry-over from other donors' samples.

The chain recombines TRBV7-9 with TRBJ1-2, with 7 bases identical to TRBD1. The CDR3 has 14 amino acids. With V trimmed by 5 bases and J by 2 bases, 5 bases remained unmatched. Germline loops: CDR1 SEHNR, CDR2 FQNEAQ (reference sequence). The CDR3 here is CASSRDSANYGYTF. Written as DNA, the CDR3 is TGTGCCAGCAGCCGGGACAGTGCCAACTATGGCTACACCTTC.

The chain couples TRBV6-6 to TRBJ2-4; D perhaps matches TRBD1 (5 bases). This CDR3 is 12 amino acids long. Germline assignment: CDR1 MNHNY and CDR2 SVGAGI (reference sequence). Trimming pared 9 bases from V and 5 bases from J, leaving 11 bases between. CDR3 amino acids: CASLTVENIQYF. CDR3 bases: TGTGCCAGTCTGACAGTGGAAAACATTCAGTACTTC.

The genes are TRBV27 and TRBJ2-3, with TRBD2 matching 7 bases. V dropped 6 bases and J dropped 9; count of bases not matched to a gene: 6. Germline V gives CDR1 MNHEY, CDR2 SMNVEV (reference sequence). This CDR3 is built from 12 residues. This CDR3 is CASSNLAGTQYF. The CDR3 DNA reads TGTGCCAGCAGCAACTTAGCGGGCACGCAGTATTTT.

The gene calls are TRBV2 and TRBJ2-3, with D perhaps TRBD1 (5 bases). This CDR3 region has 12 residues. Trimming removed 6 bases at V and 3 bases at J, with 7 bases between. The germline CDR1 and CDR2 sequences are SNHLY and FYNNEI. Written as DNA, the CDR3 is TGTGCCAGCAGCCCAGGGACAGATACGCAGTATTTT. As protein: CASSPGTDTQYF.

This chain connects TRBV10-3 to TRBJ2-1; TRBD2 aligns across 14 bases. J lost 6 bases, V lost 8 bases, and 0 bases had no gene match. Germline V gives CDR1 ENHRY, CDR2 SYGVKD. The CDR3 runs to 13 residues. The CDR3 sequence: CAIGLAGGNEQFF. The CDR3 DNA sequence: TGTGCCATCGGACTAGCGGGGGGCAATGAGCAGTTCTTC.

The rearrangement links TRBV10-3 to TRBJ2-2; 11 bases match TRBD2. CDR1 and CDR2 from the germline V gene are ENHRY and SYGVKD. Trimming at V came to 8 bases and at J to 0 bases, leaving 2 bases not matched to a gene. The CDR3 loop spans 15 amino acids. CDR3 in amino acids: CAILAGGPNTGELFF. The CDR3 DNA is TGTGCCATCCTAGCGGGGGGCCCGAACACCGGGGAGCTGTTTTTT.

The V call is TRBV5-1, the J call TRBJ2-1; maybe TRBD1 (6 bases). CDR1 and CDR2 (germline): SGHRS, YFSETQ. V was pared by 5 bases and J by 9 bases, with 15 bases between. CDR3 length: 13 amino acids. The CDR3 is CASRYNRGGEQFF. CDR3 bases: TGCGCCAGCAGATATAACAGAGGGGGTGAGCAGTTCTTC.

The rearrangement links TRBV15 to TRBJ2-1, with 7 bases that match TRBD1. Germline CDR1 reads LNHNV; CDR2 reads YYDKDF (reference sequence). Trimming at V came to 0 bases and at J to 2 bases, leaving 16 bases not matched to a gene. The CDR3 runs 20 residues. CDR3 amino acids: CATSRDYGTVFPPTYNEQFF. In DNA, the CDR3 is TGTGCCACCAGCAGAGATTACGGGACAGTCTTCCCACCTACCTACAATGAGCAGTTCTTC.

V is TRBV30 and J is TRBJ1-6; 7 nucleotides agree with TRBD1. Germline values: CDR1 GTSNPN, CDR2 SVGIG (reference sequence). The ends lost 3 bases at V and 0 bases at J; junction bases unmatched: 5. The CDR3 loop spans 16 amino acids. The CDR3 DNA reads TGTGCCTGGAGACGGGACAGCTACTCCTATAATTCACCCCTCCACTTT. It yields the protein CAWRRDSYSYNSPLHF.

The rearrangement links TRBV20-1 to TRBJ2-7; D uncertain. V was pared by 5 bases and J by 5 bases, with 7 bases between. The CDR3 is made up of 10 amino acids. Germline V gene data show CDR1 as DFQATT and CDR2 as SNEGSKA (reference sequence). The CDR3 sequence is CSALVHEQYF. The CDR3 DNA is TGCAGTGCTCTAGTCCACGAGCAGTACTTC.

The table lists this clone with a count of one. DNA of the CDR3: TGTGCCAGCAGCGGGGGACAGCGGGAAGCTTTCTTT. It specifies CASSGGQREAFF. V is TRBV5-6 and J is TRBJ1-1; 7 bases fit TRBD1. CDR1 is SGHDT and CDR2 is YYEEEE in the germline V gene. CDR3 length: 12 residues. V lost 4 bases to trimming and J lost 8 bases; unmatched junction nucleotides: 5.

This chain uses TRBV28 with TRBJ1-4, with D maybe TRBD1 (6 bases). V lost 4 bases and J lost 6, with 9 bases in between. Germline V gives CDR1 MDHEN, CDR2 SYDVKM. This CDR3 is built from 13 residues. The CDR3 sequence: CASSYRADEKLFF. The CDR3 DNA reads TGTGCCAGCAGTTACAGGGCTGATGAAAAACTGTTTTTT.

The rearrangement links TRBV6-6 to TRBJ2-5; 8 nucleotides agree with TRBD1. J lost 11 bases, V lost 7 bases, and 18 bases had no gene match. Germline V gives CDR1 MNHNY, CDR2 SVGAGI (reference sequence). The CDR3 contains 15 residues. CDR3 in DNA: TGTGCCAGCACGTTACGGGGGCAGGGGGCAGGGGAGCAGTACTTC. Translation gives CASTLRGQGAGEQYF.

A single count supports this clone. The genes are TRBV28 and TRBJ2-2, with 9 positions matching TRBD1. Per the germline V gene, CDR1 is MDHEN and CDR2 is SYDVKM. V lost 8 bases, J lost 3 bases, and 4 bases stayed unmatched. The length of the CDR3 is 14 residues. As DNA, the CDR3 is TGTGCCAGCCTAAGACAGGGGGACACCGGGGAGCTGTTTTTT. Protein sequence: CASLRQGDTGELFF.